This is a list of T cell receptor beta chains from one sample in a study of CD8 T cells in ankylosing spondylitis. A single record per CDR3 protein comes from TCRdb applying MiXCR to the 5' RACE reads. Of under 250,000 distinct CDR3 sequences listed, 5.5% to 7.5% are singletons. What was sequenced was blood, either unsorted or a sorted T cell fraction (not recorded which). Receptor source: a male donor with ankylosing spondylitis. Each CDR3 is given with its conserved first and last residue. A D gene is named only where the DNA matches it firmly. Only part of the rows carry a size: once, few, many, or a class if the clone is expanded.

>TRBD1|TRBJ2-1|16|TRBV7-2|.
TGTGCCAGCAGCTTAACCGGGACAGGGGGGTACTATGAGCAGTTCTTC
CASSLTGTGGYYEQFF
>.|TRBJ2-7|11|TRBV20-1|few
TGCAGTGCTAGAGACGCCCTCGGGCAGTACTTC
CSARDALGQYF
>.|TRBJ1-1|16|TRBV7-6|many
TGTGCCAGCAGCTCTCCTCCGGGACGCGGGAACACTGAAGCTTTCTTT
CASSSPPGRGNTEAFF
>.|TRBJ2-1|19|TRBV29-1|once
TGCTCTTGGGGGGTGGGCAGCCCCTTCCCACTGTGCTCCTACAATGAGCAGTTCTTC
CSWGVGSPFPLCSYNEQFF
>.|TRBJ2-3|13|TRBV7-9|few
TGTGCCAGCAGCTTAGTTGGGCCCGGGGCGCAGTATTTT
CASSLVGPGAQYF
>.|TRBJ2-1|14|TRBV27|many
TGTGCCAGCAGCACACACCTTCCTAGAGATGAGCAGTTCTTC
CASSTHLPRDEQFF
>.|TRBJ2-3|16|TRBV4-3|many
TGCGCCAGCAGCCAAGGGTACGGGGGCCTCACAGATACGCAGTATTTT
CASSQGYGGLTDTQYF
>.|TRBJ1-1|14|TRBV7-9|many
TGTGCCAGCAGCTTTGGAGGGATGAACACTGAAGCTTTCTTT
CASSFGGMNTEAFF
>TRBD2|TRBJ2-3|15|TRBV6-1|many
TGTGCCAGCAGCCACGGACTAGCGGGTACAGATACGCAGTATTTT
CASSHGLAGTDTQYF
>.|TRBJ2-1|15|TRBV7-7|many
TGTGCTAGCAGCTTAGGGGTGAGCCCCTACAATGAGCAGTTCTTC
CASSLGVSPYNEQFF